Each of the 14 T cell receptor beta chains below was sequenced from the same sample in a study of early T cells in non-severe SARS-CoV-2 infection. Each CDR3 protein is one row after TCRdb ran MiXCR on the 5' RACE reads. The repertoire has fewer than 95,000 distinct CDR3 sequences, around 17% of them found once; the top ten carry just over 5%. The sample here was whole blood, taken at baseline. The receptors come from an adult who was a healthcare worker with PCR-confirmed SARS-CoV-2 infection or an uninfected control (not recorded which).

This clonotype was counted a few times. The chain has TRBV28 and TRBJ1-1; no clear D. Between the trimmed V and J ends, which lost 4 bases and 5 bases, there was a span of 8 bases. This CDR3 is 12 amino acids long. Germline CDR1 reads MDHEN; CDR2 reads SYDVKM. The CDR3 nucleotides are TGTGCCAGCAGTTCTCCGCGGACTGAAGCTTTCTTT. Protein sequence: CASSSPRTEAFF.

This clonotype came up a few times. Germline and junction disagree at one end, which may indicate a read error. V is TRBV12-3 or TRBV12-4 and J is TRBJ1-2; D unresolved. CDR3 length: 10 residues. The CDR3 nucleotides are TGTGCCAGCAGCCGATCCGGGATAGCGTTC. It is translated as CASSRSGIAF.

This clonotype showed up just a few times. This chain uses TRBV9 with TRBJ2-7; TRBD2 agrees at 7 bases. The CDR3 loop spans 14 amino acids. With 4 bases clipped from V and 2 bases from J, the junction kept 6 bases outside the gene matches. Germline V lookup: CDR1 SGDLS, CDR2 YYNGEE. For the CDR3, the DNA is TGTGCCAGCAGCCCTAGCGGCTTTGCCTACGAGCAGTACTTC. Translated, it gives CASSPSGFAYEQYF.

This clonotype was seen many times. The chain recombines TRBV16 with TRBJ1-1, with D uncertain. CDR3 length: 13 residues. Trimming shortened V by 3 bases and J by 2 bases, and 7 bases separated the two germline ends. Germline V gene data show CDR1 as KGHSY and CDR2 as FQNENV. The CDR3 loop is CASSQERNTEAFF. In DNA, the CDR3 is TGTGCCAGCAGCCAGGAAAGAAACACTGAAGCTTTCTTT.

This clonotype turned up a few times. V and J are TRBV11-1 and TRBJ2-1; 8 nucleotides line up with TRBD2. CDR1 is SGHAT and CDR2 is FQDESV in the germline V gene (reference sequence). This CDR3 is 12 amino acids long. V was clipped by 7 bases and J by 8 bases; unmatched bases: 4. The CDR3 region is CASTGGAHEQFF. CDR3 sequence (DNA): TGTGCCAGCACCGGGGGGGCGCATGAGCAGTTCTTC.

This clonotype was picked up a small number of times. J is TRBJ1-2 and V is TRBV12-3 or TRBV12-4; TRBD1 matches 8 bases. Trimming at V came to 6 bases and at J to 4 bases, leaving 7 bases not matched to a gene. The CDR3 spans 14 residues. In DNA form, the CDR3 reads TGTGCCAGCAGCGGACAGGGTCTGGGCTATGGCTACACCTTC. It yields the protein CASSGQGLGYGYTF.

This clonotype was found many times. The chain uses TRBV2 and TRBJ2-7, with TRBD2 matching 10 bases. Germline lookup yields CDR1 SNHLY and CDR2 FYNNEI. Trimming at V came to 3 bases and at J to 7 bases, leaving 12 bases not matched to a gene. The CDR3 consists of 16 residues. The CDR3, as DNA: TGTGCCAGCAGTGATCAACTAGCGGGGACCTCCGGGGAGCAGTACTTC. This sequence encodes CASSDQLAGTSGEQYF.

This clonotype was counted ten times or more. For the CDR3, the DNA is TGTGCCAGCAGCCCCCAGACTAGCGGCCCCTACGAGCAGTACTTC. Translating it yields CASSPQTSGPYEQYF. The chain employs TRBV9 and TRBJ2-7, with 9 bases aligning to TRBD2. Germline assignment: CDR1 SGDLS and CDR2 YYNGEE. This CDR3 comprises 15 residues. J was trimmed by 2 bases and V by 4 bases; bases with no gene match: 7.

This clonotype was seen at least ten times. The CDR3 region is CSARGVAGGHNEQFF. The DNA for the CDR3 is TGCAGTGCTAGAGGTGTAGCGGGAGGCCACAATGAGCAGTTCTTC. The chain links TRBV20-1 to TRBJ2-1; 10 bases align to TRBD2. The CDR3 spans 15 residues. The germline V gene encodes CDR1 DFQATT and CDR2 SNEGSKA (reference sequence). V lost 1 base and J lost 5; bases outside the gene matches: 5.

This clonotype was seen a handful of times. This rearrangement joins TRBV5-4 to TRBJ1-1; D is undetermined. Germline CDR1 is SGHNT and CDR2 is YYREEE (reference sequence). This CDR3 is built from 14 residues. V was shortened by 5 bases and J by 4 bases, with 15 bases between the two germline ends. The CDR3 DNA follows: TGTGCCAGCAGTCAAACCTCGACGGTCACTGAAGCTTTCTTT. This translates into CASSQTSTVTEAFF.

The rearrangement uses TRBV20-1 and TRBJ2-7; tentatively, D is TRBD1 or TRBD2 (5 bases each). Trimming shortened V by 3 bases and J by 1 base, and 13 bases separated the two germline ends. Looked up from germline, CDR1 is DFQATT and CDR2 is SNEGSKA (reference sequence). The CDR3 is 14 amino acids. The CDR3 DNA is TGCAGTGCTAGGAGGGGACGAGGGTCCTACGAGCAGTACTTC. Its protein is CSARRGRGSYEQYF.

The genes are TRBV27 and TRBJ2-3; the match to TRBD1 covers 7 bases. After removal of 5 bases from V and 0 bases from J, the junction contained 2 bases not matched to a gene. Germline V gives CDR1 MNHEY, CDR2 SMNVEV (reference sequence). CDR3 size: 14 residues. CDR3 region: CASSKGQSTDTQYF. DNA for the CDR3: TGTGCCAGCAGTAAGGGACAGAGCACAGATACGCAGTATTTT.

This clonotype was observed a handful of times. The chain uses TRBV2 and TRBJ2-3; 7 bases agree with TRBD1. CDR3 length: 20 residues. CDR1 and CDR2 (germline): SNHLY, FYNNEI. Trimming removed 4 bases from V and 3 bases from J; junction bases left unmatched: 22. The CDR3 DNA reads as TGTGCCAGCAGTGTATGGTTTTCAGGACAGGTCCGAAAAGGGACAGATACGCAGTATTTT. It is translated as CASSVWFSGQVRKGTDTQYF.

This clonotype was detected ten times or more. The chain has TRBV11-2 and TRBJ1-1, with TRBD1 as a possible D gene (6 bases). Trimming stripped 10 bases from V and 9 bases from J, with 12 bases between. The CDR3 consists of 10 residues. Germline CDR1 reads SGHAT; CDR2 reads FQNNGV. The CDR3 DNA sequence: TGTGCCACCGGACAGAACCAAGCTTTCTTT. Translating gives CATGQNQAFF.